What follows are 14 T cell receptor beta chains derived from one specimen sequenced in a study of long-term antiretroviral therapy in people with HIV. Researchers report immunoSEQ v3.0 was run at survey level. The repertoire was sequenced with immunoSEQ multiplex PCR; TCRdb's copy has only in-frame clones and lacks some. The sample holds tens of thousands of clones, approximately 80% seen once. The sample in question was unsorted PBMCs, obtained 0.6 years after starting antiretroviral therapy. Every receptor here comes from a man aged 18 to 29 with HIV.

The CDR3 DNA reads TGCGCCAGCAGCCAAGAGGGACTAGCGGGAGGGAGCCAAGAGACCCAGTACTTC. It codes for CASSQEGLAGGSQETQYF. This chain connects TRBV4-3 to TRBJ2-5, with TRBD2 identical over 16 bases. Germline CDR1 LGHNA, CDR2 YSLEER. V gave up 0 bases and J gave up 1 base; unmatched junction bases: 2. The CDR3 loop spans 18 amino acids.

V and J are TRBV19 and TRBJ1-2, with a tentative D call TRBD1 (5 bases). Germline CDR1 LNHDA, CDR2 SQIVND (reference sequence). The CDR3 length is 14 residues. V was clipped by 4 bases and J by 1 base, with 10 bases between them. Here the CDR3 DNA reads TGTGCCAGTAGTACTTCACAGGATAACTATGGCTACACCTTC. Its translation: CASSTSQDNYGYTF. Using reference TRBV19 and TRBJ1-2 for the parts outside the CDR3, the full variable domain is DGGITQSPKYLFRKEGQNVTLSCEQNLNHDAMYWYRQDPGQGLRLIYYSQIVNDFQKGDIAEGYSVSREKKESFPLTVTSAQKNPTAFYLCASSTSQDNYGYTFGSGTRLTVV.

This chain joins TRBV4-3 and TRBJ2-7, with 8 bases fitting TRBD2. The junction had 2 bases not matched to a gene; V was cut back by 1 base and J by 3 bases. The length of the CDR3 is 14 residues. Germline CDR1 reads LGHNA; CDR2 reads YSLEER. The CDR3 DNA follows: TGCGCCAGCAGCCAAGCGAGCGGGGGCTACGAGCAGTACTTC. Its translation is CASSQASGGYEQYF.

The chain employs TRBV7-3 and TRBJ2-7; D is undetermined. This CDR3 contains 16 residues. Per the germline V gene, CDR1 is SGHTA and CDR2 is FQGTGA. The V end lost 2 bases, the J end lost 5 bases, and 19 bases lay between the germline ends. The CDR3 is CASSLEPGLGRDEQYF. CDR3 DNA: TGTGCCAGCAGCTTAGAACCAGGATTGGGTAGAGACGAGCAGTACTTC.

The V gene is TRBV15, the J gene TRBJ1-5; the D is unclear. Germline V lookup: CDR1 LNHNV, CDR2 YYDKDF (reference sequence). The CDR3 contains 14 residues. V was trimmed by 0 bases and J by 6 bases, leaving 9 bases between them. This CDR3 is CATSRDRAGQPQHF. The CDR3 nucleotides read TGTGCCACCAGCAGAGATCGGGCGGGTCAGCCCCAGCATTTT.

J is TRBJ2-3 and V is TRBV4-1; TRBD2 might be the D (5 bases). V lost 3 bases, J lost 6 bases, and 10 bases lay in between. The CDR3 is 13 amino acids. CDR1 is MGHRA, CDR2 YSYEKL, per germline. The CDR3 protein is CASSQGVGDTQYF. The DNA of the CDR3 is TGCGCCAGCAGCCAGGGAGTCGGGGATACGCAGTATTTT.

The chain is built from TRBV7-9 and TRBJ2-2, with a weak D call TRBD1 (5 bases). Trimming shortened V by 1 base and J by 7 bases, and 10 bases separated the two germline ends. CDR1 is SEHNR and CDR2 is FQNEAQ in the germline V gene (reference sequence). The CDR3 has 14 residues. The CDR3 DNA is TGTGCCAGCAGCTTAGAAAGGGGAATCGGGGAGCTGTTTTTT. Residues: CASSLERGIGELFF.

V gene TRBV5-4 combines with J gene TRBJ2-2; D not certain. The length of the CDR3 is 14 residues. The V gene's germline CDR1 is SGHNT and CDR2 YYREEE (reference sequence). Trimming left V 4 bases short and J 0 bases short, with 7 bases between. The CDR3 here is CASSPEPNTGELFF. The CDR3 DNA sequence: TGTGCCAGCAGCCCGGAACCGAACACCGGGGAGCTGTTTTTT.

This clone was counted a few times. This chain links TRBV5-1 with TRBJ1-1; D is unresolved. The CDR3 has 16 amino acids. Germline V lookup: CDR1 SGHRS, CDR2 YFSETQ. With 0 bases removed from V and 4 bases from J, the gap between germline ends came to 16 bases. The CDR3 sequence is CASSLASMQVGTEAFF. The CDR3 DNA follows: TGCGCCAGCAGCTTGGCCAGCATGCAGGTGGGCACTGAAGCTTTCTTT.

The chain couples TRBV28 to TRBJ2-7; 8 bases agree with TRBD2. The V segment lost 4 bases and the J segment 7 bases; nucleotides outside the gene matches: 12. Germline CDR1 and CDR2: MDHEN and SYDVKM. This CDR3 has 15 residues. The CDR3 region has the DNA TGTGCCAGCAGTTCAGGGGCTAGCGGGTGGCGGGAGCAGTACTTC. The encoded protein is CASSSGASGWREQYF.

This chain uses TRBV18 with TRBJ1-2, with 7 positions matching TRBD1. V shed 3 bases and J 4 bases; nucleotides not matched to a gene: 5. Germline CDR1 KGHSH, CDR2 LQKENI. This CDR3 comprises 14 residues. The CDR3 protein is CASSPNRDSYGYTF. The CDR3 bases are TGTGCCAGCTCACCCAACCGGGACAGCTATGGCTACACCTTC.

This chain uses TRBV4-3 with TRBJ1-3, with no clear D. V was cut by 0 bases and J by 1 base, with 13 bases left in between. CDR3 length: 17 residues. Looked up from germline, CDR1 is LGHNA and CDR2 is YSLEER. CDR3 sequence: CASSQEARVESGNTIYF. The CDR3 region has the DNA TGCGCCAGCAGCCAAGAGGCAAGGGTCGAATCTGGAAACACCATATATTTT.

This sequence joins TRBV27 and TRBJ2-1; 8 nucleotides line up with TRBD2. CDR3 size: 19 residues. Trimming at V came to 6 bases and at J to 3 bases, leaving 19 bases not matched to a gene. Germline CDR1 reads MNHEY; CDR2 reads SMNVEV (reference sequence). In nucleotides, the CDR3 is TGTGCCAGCAGCCCGGGAGGGGGGCGGGGGATTGGATTCTACAATGAGCAGTTCTTC. Its translation is CASSPGGGRGIGFYNEQFF.

The chain couples TRBV29-1 to TRBJ2-3; perhaps D is TRBD1 or TRBD2 (5 bases each). The ends were cut back, 7 bases at V and 2 bases at J, with 28 bases in the middle. CDR3 length: 18 residues. Germline CDR1 is SQVTM and CDR2 is ANQGSEA. In DNA, the CDR3 is TGCAGCGCTGGGGGTACAGTCCCCCCCGCTCTACACACAGATACGCAGTATTTT. This codes for CSAGGTVPPALHTDTQYF.